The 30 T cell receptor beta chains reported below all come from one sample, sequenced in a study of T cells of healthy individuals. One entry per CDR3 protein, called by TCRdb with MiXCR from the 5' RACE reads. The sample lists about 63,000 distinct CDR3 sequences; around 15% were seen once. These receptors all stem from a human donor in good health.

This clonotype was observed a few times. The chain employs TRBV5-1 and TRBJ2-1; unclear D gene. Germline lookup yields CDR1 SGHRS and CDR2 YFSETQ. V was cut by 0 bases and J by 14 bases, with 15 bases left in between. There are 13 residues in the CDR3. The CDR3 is CASSLEAGRWKFF. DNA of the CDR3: TGCGCCAGCAGCTTGGAGGCTGGTCGGTGGAAGTTCTTC.

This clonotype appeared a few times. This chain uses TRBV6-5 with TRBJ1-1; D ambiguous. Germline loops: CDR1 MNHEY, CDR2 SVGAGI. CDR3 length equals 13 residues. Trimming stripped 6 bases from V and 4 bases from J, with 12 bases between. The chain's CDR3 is CASSLTAITEAFF. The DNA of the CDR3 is TGTGCCAGCAGCCTTACAGCGATCACTGAAGCTTTCTTT.

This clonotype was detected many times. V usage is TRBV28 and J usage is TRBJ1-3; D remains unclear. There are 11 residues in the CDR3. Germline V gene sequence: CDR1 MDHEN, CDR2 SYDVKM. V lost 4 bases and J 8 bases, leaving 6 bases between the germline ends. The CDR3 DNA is TGTGCCAGCAGTTCACGGGACACCATATATTTT. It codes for CASSSRDTIYF. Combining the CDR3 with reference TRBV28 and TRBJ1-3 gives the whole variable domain DVKVTQSSRYLVKRTGEKVFLECVQDMDHENMFWYRQDPGLGLRLIYFSYDVKMKEKGDIPEGYSVSREKKERFSLILESASTNQTSMYLCASSSRDTIYFGEGSWLTVV.

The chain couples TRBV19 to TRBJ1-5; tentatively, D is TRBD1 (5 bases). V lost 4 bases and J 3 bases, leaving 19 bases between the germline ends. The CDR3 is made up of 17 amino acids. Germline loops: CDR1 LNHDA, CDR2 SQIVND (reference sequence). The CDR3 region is CASSKGIWRQSNQPQHF. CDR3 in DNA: TGTGCCAGTAGTAAGGGGATCTGGCGGCAGTCCAATCAGCCCCAGCATTTT.

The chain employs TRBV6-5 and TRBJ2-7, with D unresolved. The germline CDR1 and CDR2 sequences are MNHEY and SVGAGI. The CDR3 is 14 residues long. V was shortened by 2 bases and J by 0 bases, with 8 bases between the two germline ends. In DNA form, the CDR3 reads TGTGCCAGCAGTTACCTTCGAGGCTCCTACGAGCAGTACTTC. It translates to CASSYLRGSYEQYF.

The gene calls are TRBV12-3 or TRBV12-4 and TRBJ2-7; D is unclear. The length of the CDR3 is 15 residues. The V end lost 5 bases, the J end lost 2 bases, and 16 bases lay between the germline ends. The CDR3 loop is CASSHPGRLPYEQYF. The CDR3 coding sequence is TGTGCCAGCAGTCATCCAGGCAGATTACCCTACGAGCAGTACTTC.

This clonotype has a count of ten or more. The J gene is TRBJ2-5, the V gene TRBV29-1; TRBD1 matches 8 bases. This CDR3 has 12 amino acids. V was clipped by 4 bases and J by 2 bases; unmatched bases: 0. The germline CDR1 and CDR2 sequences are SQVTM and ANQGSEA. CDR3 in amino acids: CSVGTGQETQYF. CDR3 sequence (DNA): TGCAGCGTTGGGACAGGGCAAGAGACCCAGTACTTC.

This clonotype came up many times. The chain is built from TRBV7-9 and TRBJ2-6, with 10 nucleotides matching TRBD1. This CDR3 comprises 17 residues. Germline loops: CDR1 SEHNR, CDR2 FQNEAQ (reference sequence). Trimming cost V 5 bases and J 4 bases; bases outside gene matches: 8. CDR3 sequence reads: CASSLPDRGPGANVLTF. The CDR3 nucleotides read TGTGCCAGCAGCCTCCCTGACAGGGGGCCCGGGGCCAACGTCCTGACTTTC.

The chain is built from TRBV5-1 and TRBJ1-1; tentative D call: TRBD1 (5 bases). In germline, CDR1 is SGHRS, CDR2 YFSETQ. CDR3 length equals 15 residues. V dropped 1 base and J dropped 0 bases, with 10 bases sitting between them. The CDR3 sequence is CASSLSKGMNTEAFF. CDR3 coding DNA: TGCGCCAGCAGCTTGTCTAAGGGGATGAACACTGAAGCTTTCTTT.

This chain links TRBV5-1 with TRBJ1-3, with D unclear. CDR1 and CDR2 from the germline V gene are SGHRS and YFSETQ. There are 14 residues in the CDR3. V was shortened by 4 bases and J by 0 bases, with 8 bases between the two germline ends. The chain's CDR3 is CASSTEYSGNTIYF. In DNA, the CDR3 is TGCGCCAGCAGCACAGAGTACTCTGGAAACACCATATATTTT.

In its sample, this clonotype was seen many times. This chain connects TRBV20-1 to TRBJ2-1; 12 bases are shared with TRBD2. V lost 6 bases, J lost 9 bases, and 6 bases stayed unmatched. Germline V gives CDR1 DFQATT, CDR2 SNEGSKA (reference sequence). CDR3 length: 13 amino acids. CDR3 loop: CSATPGLAGEQFF. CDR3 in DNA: TGCAGTGCCACACCGGGACTAGCGGGTGAGCAGTTCTTC.

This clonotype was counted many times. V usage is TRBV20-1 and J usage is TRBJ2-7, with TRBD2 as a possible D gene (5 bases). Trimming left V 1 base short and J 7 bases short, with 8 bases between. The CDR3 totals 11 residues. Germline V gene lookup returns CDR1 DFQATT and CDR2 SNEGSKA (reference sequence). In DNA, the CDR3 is TGCAGTGCTAGAGGACCGGGGGAGCAGTACTTC. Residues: CSARGPGEQYF.

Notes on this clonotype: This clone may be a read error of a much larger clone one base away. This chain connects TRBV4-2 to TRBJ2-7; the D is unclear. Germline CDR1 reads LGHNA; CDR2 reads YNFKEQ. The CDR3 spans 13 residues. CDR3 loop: CASSQGYGYGQYF. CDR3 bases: TGTGCCAGCAGCCAAGGGTACGGCTACGGGCAGTACTTC.

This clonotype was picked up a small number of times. CDR3 sequence reads: CASSQGGSGSNEKLFF. Written as DNA, the CDR3 is TGTGCCAGCAGCCAAGGTGGATCCGGGTCTAATGAAAAACTGTTTTTT. The V gene is TRBV4-2, the J gene TRBJ1-4; no clear D gene. The CDR3 has 16 amino acids. The V gene's germline CDR1 is LGHNA and CDR2 YNFKEQ. The germline V and J ends were trimmed by 1 base and 3 bases, with 12 bases remaining between them.

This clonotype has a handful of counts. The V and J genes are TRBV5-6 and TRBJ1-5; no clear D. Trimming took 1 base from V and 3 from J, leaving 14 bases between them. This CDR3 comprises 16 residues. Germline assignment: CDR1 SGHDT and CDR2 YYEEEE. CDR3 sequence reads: CASSLRAAINNQPQHF. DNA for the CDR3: TGTGCCAGCAGCTTGCGGGCGGCGATTAACAATCAGCCCCAGCATTTT.

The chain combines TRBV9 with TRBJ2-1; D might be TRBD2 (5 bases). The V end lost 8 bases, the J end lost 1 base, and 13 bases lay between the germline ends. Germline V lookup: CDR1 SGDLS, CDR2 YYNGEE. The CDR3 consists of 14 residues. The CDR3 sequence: CARGSGLSYNEQFF. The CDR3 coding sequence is TGTGCCAGAGGATCGGGGTTATCCTACAATGAGCAGTTCTTC.

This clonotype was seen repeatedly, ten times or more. This CDR3 is CASSSITDTQYF. CDR3 DNA: TGCGCCAGCAGCTCAATCACAGATACGCAGTATTTT. V is TRBV5-1 and J is TRBJ2-3; no definite D call. CDR3 length: 12 residues. Germline lookup yields CDR1 SGHRS and CDR2 YFSETQ. The ends were cut back, 3 bases at V and 2 bases at J, with 4 bases in the middle.

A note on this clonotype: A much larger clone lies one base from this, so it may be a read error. The DNA of the CDR3 is TGCAGCGTTGCGGGCCAGCTTTACGAGCTGTACTTC. This sequence encodes CSVAGQLYELYF. This chain uses TRBV29-1 with TRBJ2-7; D uncertain. Per germline, CDR1 SQVTM and CDR2 ANQGSEA. The CDR3 extends over 12 amino acids.

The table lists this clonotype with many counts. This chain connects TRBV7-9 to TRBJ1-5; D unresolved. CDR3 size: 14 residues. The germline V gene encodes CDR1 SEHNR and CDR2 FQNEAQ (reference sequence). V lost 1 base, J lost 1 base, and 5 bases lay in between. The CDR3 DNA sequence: TGTGCCAGCAGCTTAGAGCTGAGCAATCAGCCCCAGCATTTT. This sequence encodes CASSLELSNQPQHF.

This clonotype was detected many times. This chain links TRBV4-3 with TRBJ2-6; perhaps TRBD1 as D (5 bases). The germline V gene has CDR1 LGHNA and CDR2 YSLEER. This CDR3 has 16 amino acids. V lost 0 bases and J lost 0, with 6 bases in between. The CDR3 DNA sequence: TGCGCCAGCAGCCAAGATAGGGGCTCTGGGGCCAACGTCCTGACTTTC. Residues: CASSQDRGSGANVLTF.

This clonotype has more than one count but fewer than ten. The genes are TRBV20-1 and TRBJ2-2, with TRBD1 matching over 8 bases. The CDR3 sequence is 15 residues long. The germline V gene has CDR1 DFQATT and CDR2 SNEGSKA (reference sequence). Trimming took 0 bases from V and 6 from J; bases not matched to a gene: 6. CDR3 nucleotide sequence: TGCAGTGCTAGAGATCCCGGCAGGGGGCCCGGGGAGCTGTTTTTT. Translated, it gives CSARDPGRGPGELFF.

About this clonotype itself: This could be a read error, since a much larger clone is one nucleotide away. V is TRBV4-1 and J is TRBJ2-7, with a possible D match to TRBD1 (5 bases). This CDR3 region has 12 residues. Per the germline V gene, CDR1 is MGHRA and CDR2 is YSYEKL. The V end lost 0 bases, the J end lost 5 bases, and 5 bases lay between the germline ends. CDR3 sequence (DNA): TGCGCCAGCAGCCAAGAAGGGGACGAGCAGTACTTC. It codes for CASSQEGDEQYF.

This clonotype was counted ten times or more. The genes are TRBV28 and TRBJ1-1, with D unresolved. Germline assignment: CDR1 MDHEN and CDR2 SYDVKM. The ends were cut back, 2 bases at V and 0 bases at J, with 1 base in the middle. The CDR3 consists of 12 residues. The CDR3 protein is CASSLLNTEAFF. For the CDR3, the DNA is TGTGCCAGCAGTTTACTGAACACTGAAGCTTTCTTT. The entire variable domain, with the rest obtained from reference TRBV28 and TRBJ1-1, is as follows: DVKVTQSSRYLVKRTGEKVFLECVQDMDHENMFWYRQDPGLGLRLIYFSYDVKMKEKGDIPEGYSVSREKKERFSLILESASTNQTSMYLCASSLLNTEAFFGQGTRLTVV.

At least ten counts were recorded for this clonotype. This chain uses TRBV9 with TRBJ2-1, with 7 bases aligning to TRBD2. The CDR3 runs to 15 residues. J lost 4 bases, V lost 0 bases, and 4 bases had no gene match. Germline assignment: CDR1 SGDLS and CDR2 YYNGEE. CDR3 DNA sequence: TGTGCCAGCAGCGTAGGAGCGGGGCGATACAATGAGCAGTTCTTC. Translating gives CASSVGAGRYNEQFF. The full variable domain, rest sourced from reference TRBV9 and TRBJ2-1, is DSGVTQTPKHLITATGQRVTLRCSPRSGDLSVYWYQQSLDQGLQFLIQYYNGEERAKGNILERFSAQQFPDLHSELNLSSLELGDSALYFCASSVGAGRYNEQFFGPGTRLTVL.

In DNA, the CDR3 is TGCAGTGCTAGCTACTCCTGGGGCAGCAATCAGCCCCAGCATTTT. Protein product: CSASYSWGSNQPQHF. The chain uses TRBV20-1 and TRBJ1-5; a weak D match, TRBD1 (5 bases). V was shortened by 3 bases and J by 1 base, with 13 bases between the two germline ends. In germline, CDR1 is DFQATT, CDR2 SNEGSKA (reference sequence). The CDR3 is 15 residues long.

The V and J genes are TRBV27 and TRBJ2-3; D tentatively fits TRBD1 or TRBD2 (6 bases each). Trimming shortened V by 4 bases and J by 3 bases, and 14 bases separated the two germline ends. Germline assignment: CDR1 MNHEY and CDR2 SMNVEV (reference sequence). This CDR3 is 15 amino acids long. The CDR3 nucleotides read TGTGCCAGCAGTTCGCTAGGGGGGAGAACAGATACGCAGTATTTT. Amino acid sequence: CASSSLGGRTDTQYF.

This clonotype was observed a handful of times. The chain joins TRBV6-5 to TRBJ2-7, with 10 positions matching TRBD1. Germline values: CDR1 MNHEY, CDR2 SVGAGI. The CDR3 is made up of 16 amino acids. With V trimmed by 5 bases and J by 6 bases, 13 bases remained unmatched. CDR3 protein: CASSPLLDRGRIEQYF. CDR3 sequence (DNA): TGTGCCAGCAGTCCGCTCCTCGACAGGGGGCGTATCGAGCAGTACTTC.

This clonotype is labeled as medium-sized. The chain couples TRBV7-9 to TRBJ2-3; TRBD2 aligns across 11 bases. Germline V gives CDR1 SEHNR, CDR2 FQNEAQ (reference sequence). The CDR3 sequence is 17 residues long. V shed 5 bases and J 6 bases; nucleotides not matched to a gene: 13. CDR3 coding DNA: TGTGCCAGCAGCCATGGGGAGACTAGCGGGGCCCGGGATACGCAGTATTTT. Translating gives CASSHGETSGARDTQYF.

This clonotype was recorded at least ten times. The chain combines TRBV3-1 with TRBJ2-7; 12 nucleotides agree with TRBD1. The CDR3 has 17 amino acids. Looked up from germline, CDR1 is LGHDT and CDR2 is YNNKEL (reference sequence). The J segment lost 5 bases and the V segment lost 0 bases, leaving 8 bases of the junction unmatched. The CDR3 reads CASSQDSHGTGGHEQYF. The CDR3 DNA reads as TGTGCCAGCAGCCAAGATAGCCACGGGACAGGGGGCCACGAGCAGTACTTC.

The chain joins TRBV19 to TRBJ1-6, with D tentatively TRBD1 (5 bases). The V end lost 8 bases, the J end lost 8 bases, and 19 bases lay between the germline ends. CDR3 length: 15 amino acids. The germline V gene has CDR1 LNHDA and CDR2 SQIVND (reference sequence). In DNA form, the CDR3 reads TGTGCCAGTGCCCCAGGGTGGGGATTGGATTCACCCCTCCACTTT. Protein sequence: CASAPGWGLDSPLHF.